The clone carrying this T cell receptor beta chain showed up just once. Its specificity is not known. The data belong to a study of vaccination and CD4 T cells after COVID-19. Treatment of the sample: approximately 10-day PBMC culture with coronavirus spike peptide pools or control peptides (ViraFEST assay). Collection of the unexposed donor's CD4+ T cells took place before the COVID-19 pandemic (2011-2018). Unmatched junction bases numbered 13, after V lost 2 bases and J lost 2 bases. CDR1 and CDR2 (germline): MNHEY, SMNVEV (reference sequence). This CDR3 is built from 20 residues. Cultured CD4+ T-cell DNA underwent Oncomine TCR Beta short-read sequencing. TCRdb re-analysed the PCR reads in MiXCR, keeping a single row per CDR3 protein. This table has 7,000 to 7,500 distinct CDR3 sequences, approximately 33% appearing once.

This rearrangement joins TRBV27 to TRBJ2-7, with 15 bases matching TRBD2. This TCR came from a human donor in good health. Sequencing was carried out using CD4+ T cells from blood, cultured in vitro. This chain's CDR3 is CASSLRPSGLAGGHPYEQYF. The CDR3 DNA follows: TGTGCCAGCAGTTTAAGGCCCTCGGGACTAGCGGGAGGTCATCCCTACGAGCAGTACTTC.